A single sample is the source of the 17 T cell receptor beta chains below, sequenced in a study of blood T cell repertoires in COVID-19. Repertoires were generated with immunoSEQ multiplex PCR, while TCRdb's copy carries only in-frame clones and drops some. The data contain over 400,000 clones, roughly nine tenths of them singletons. Sequencing was done on a sample of PBMCs or T cells enriched from blood (not recorded which). The origin of the receptors is a woman between 55 and 75 years old who had recovered from COVID-19.

This chain links TRBV11-2 with TRBJ2-2; 10 nucleotides agree with TRBD1. The CDR3 is 17 residues long. Unmatched junction bases numbered 11, after V lost 6 bases and J lost 4 bases. The germline V gene has CDR1 SGHAT and CDR2 FQNNGV. The CDR3 sequence: CASRNPGQGRGTGELFF. The CDR3 nucleotides read TGTGCCAGCAGAAATCCGGGACAGGGGCGCGGCACCGGGGAGCTGTTTTTT.

V usage is TRBV7-9 and J usage is TRBJ1-4; D remains unclear. This CDR3 has 12 amino acids. Germline V gene lookup returns CDR1 SEHNR and CDR2 FQNEAQ (reference sequence). V lost 8 bases, J lost 12 bases, and 16 bases lay in between. In DNA, the CDR3 is TGTGCCAGCGCCCCTCCGGGGAAGGAACTGTTTTTT. Translated: CASAPPGKELFF.

The chain combines TRBV12-5 with TRBJ1-5; D unresolved. The CDR3 sequence is 13 residues long. Germline loops: CDR1 LGHNT, CDR2 FRNRAP. Trimming shortened V by 4 bases and J by 7 bases, and 11 bases separated the two germline ends. CDR3 sequence (DNA): TGTGCTAGTGGTTCGGGTGTGAGACAGCCCCAGCATTTT. It codes for CASGSGVRQPQHF.

This clone appeared a single time. V gene TRBV27 combines with J gene TRBJ2-2; D possibly corresponds to TRBD1 (6 bases). The CDR3 runs to 15 residues. V was clipped by 6 bases and J by 8 bases, with 19 bases between them. CDR1 and CDR2 from the germline V gene are MNHEY and SMNVEV (reference sequence). The CDR3 DNA follows: TGTGCCAGCAGACCCACAGGGCATCCCATAGGGGAGCTGTTTTTT. Its translation is CASRPTGHPIGELFF.

There are many counts of this clone. The rearrangement joins TRBV5-1 to TRBJ2-1; D possibly corresponds to TRBD2 (6 bases). CDR1 and CDR2 from the germline V gene are SGHRS and YFSETQ. The CDR3 length is 16 residues. V gave up 0 bases and J gave up 0 bases, with 10 bases separating them. The chain's CDR3 is CASSLVAASSYNEQFF. The CDR3, as DNA: TGCGCCAGCAGCTTGGTAGCGGCGAGCTCCTACAATGAGCAGTTCTTC.

The chain couples TRBV7-6 to TRBJ1-6; the D gene is possibly TRBD1 (6 bases). CDR1 and CDR2 from the germline V gene are SGHVS and FNYEAQ. Trimming stripped 5 bases from V and 7 bases from J, with 15 bases between. The CDR3 extends over 15 amino acids. CDR3 amino acids: CASSPGTGGNSPLHF. Here the CDR3 DNA reads TGTGCCAGCAGCCCAGGCACGGGGGGCAATTCACCCCTCCACTTT.

The chain couples TRBV5-5 to TRBJ2-3, with 14 bases that match TRBD2. The CDR3 has 19 amino acids. V was pared by 4 bases and J by 1 base, with 11 bases of the junction left unmatched. Germline V gene sequence: CDR1 SGHKS, CDR2 YYEKEE (reference sequence). Here the CDR3 reads CASSPAIGTSGSRTDTQYF. CDR3 sequence (DNA): TGTGCCAGCAGCCCAGCCATTGGGACTAGCGGGAGCCGCACAGATACGCAGTATTTT.

The gene calls are TRBV5-1 and TRBJ2-3, with D perhaps matching TRBD2 (7 bases). The CDR3 is made up of 16 amino acids. The germline V gene encodes CDR1 SGHRS and CDR2 YFSETQ. V lost 0 bases, J lost 2 bases, and 13 bases lay in between. In DNA form, the CDR3 reads TGCGCCAGCAGCTTGGAGGGGGGACTAAACACAGATACGCAGTATTTT. It specifies CASSLEGGLNTDTQYF. Combining the CDR3 with reference TRBV5-1 and TRBJ2-3 gives the whole variable domain KAGVTQTPRYLIKTRGQQVTLSCSPISGHRSVSWYQQTPGQGLQFLFEYFSETQRNKGNFPGRFSGRQFSNSRSEMNVSTLELGDSALYLCASSLEGGLNTDTQYFGPGTRLTVL.

This chain connects TRBV5-1 to TRBJ1-5, with no clear D. The V gene's germline CDR1 is SGHRS and CDR2 YFSETQ. V lost 4 bases and J 2 bases, leaving 7 bases between the germline ends. The CDR3 has 13 amino acids. The CDR3 nucleotides are TGCGCCAGCAGCCCGTCGGGCAATCAGCCCCAGCATTTT. It yields the protein CASSPSGNQPQHF.

The V call is TRBV2, the J call TRBJ1-1; 9 bases agree with TRBD1. V shed 3 bases and J 5 bases; nucleotides not matched to a gene: 4. The CDR3 sequence is 14 residues long. Germline values: CDR1 SNHLY, CDR2 FYNNEI. The chain's CDR3 is CASSDIGQGTEAFF. The CDR3 region has the DNA TGTGCCAGCAGTGACATTGGACAGGGGACTGAAGCTTTCTTT.

The chain joins TRBV10-2 to TRBJ2-7; the D is unclear. CDR1 is WSHSY, CDR2 SAAADI, per germline. The CDR3 loop spans 14 amino acids. The ends were cut back, 6 bases at V and 1 base at J, with 13 bases in the middle. The CDR3 DNA sequence: TGCGCCAGCAGCCGAGCTGGTGATTCCTACGAGCAGTACGTC. Its translation: CASSRAGDSYEQYV.

CDR3 sequence: CASEVGRSNQPQHF. The CDR3 DNA is TGTGCCAGTGAGGTTGGCCGTAGCAATCAGCCCCAGCATTTT. J is TRBJ1-5 and V is TRBV19, with D unresolved. CDR3 length: 14 residues. In germline, CDR1 is LNHDA, CDR2 SQIVND (reference sequence). V was cut by 8 bases and J by 0 bases, with 11 bases left in between.

The sample holds a few counts of this clone. V and J are TRBV30 and TRBJ1-6; possible D gene TRBD1, 5 bases. CDR1 is GTSNPN and CDR2 is SVGIG in the germline V gene (reference sequence). The V and J ends lost 0 bases and 7 bases respectively, with 10 bases between them. The CDR3 is made up of 14 amino acids. This chain's CDR3 is CAWSVRQNNSPLHF. For the CDR3, the DNA is TGTGCCTGGAGTGTACGACAGAACAATTCACCCCTCCACTTT.

V is TRBV5-4 and J is TRBJ1-1; TRBD1 aligns across 10 bases. Germline values: CDR1 SGHNT, CDR2 YYREEE (reference sequence). This CDR3 has 19 residues. Germline trimming cut 4 bases from V and 9 bases from J; bases unmatched to any gene: 24. The CDR3 protein is CASSVLPPAPDRGWGKAFF. The CDR3 bases are TGTGCCAGCAGCGTACTCCCTCCTGCCCCGGACAGGGGGTGGGGAAAAGCTTTCTTT.

This chain connects TRBV10-2 to TRBJ1-3, with D perhaps TRBD1 (5 bases). Germline values: CDR1 WSHSY, CDR2 SAAADI. The CDR3 is 15 residues long. V lost 2 bases and J 0 bases, leaving 8 bases between the germline ends. The CDR3 DNA follows: TGCGCCAGCAGTGAGGCCAGGGCCTCTGGAAACACCATATATTTT. This codes for CASSEARASGNTIYF.

The rearrangement links TRBV12-5 to TRBJ1-1, with a tentative D call TRBD1 (6 bases). The CDR3 is 15 amino acids. The V gene's germline CDR1 is LGHNT and CDR2 FRNRAP. V gave up 1 base and J gave up 2 bases, with 11 bases separating them. The CDR3 coding sequence is TGTGCTAGTGGTTTGGATTACAGGGTCAACACTGAAGCTTTCTTT. Translated, it gives CASGLDYRVNTEAFF.

V and J are TRBV18 and TRBJ2-7, with 8 bases matching TRBD1. Germline CDR1 and CDR2: KGHSH and LQKENI. The CDR3 covers 16 residues. Trimming at V came to 2 bases and at J to 0 bases, leaving 6 bases not matched to a gene. DNA of the CDR3: TGTGCCAGCTCACCAACTCCGACAGGGGCCTCCTACGAGCAGTACTTC. Protein sequence: CASSPTPTGASYEQYF.